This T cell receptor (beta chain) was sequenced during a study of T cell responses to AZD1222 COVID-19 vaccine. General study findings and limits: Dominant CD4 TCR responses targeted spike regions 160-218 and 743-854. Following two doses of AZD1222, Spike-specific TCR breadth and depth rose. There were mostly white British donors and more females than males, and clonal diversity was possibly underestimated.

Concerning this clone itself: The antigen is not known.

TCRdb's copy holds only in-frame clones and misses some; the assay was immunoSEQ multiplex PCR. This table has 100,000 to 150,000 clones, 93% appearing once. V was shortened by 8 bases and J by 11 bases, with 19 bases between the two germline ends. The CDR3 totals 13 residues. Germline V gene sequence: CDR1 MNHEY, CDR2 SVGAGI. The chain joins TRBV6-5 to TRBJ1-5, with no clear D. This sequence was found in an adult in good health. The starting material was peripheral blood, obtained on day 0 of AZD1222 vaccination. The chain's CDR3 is CASGRTHGEAQHF. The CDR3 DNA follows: TGTGCCAGCGGACGAACGCACGGTGAGGCCCAGCATTTT.